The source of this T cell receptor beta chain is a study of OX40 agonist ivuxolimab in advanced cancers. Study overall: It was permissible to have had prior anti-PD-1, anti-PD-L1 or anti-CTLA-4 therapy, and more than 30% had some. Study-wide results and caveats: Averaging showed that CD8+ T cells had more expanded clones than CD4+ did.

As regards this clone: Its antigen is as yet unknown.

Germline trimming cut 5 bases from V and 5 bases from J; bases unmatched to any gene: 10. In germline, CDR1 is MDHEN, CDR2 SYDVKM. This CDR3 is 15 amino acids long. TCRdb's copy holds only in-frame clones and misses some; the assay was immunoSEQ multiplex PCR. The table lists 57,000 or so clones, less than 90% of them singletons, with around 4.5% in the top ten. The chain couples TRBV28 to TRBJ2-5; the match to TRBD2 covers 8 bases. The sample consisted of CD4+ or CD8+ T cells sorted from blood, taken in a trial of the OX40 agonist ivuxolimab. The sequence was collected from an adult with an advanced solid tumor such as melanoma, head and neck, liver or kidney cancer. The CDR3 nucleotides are TGTGCCAGCAGTCCACTTAGCGGGGTCAGGGAGACCCAGTACTTC. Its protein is CASSPLSGVRETQYF.